The 7 T cell receptor beta chains below come from one sample, sequenced in a study of CD8 T cells in ankylosing spondylitis (dated by TCRdb to the late 2010s). The protocol used for the library was 5' RACE. Instrument used: Illumina HiSeq 2500. The raw public data were reprocessed by TCRdb itself: fastp quality trimming at Q25, MiXCR clonotype calling, in-frame beta chains only. Entries are consolidated by CDR3 protein sequence, retaining the most common genes and DNA. The sample yields roughly 230,000 distinct CDR3 sequences; under 20% were counted once. Of the sample, more than 25% is held by the ten largest clones. The sample was blood, either unsorted or a sorted T cell fraction (not recorded which). The receptors derive from a male donor with ankylosing spondylitis or in good health (not recorded which).

The chain recombines TRBV14 with TRBJ2-7, with 12 bases fitting TRBD2. The CDR3 length is 17 residues. V lost 3 bases, J lost 3 bases, and 9 bases stayed unmatched. In germline, CDR1 is SGHDN, CDR2 FVKESK. This chain's CDR3 is CASSHLGLAGTDYEQYF. The CDR3 DNA reads as TGTGCCAGCAGCCACTTAGGACTAGCGGGAACCGACTACGAGCAGTACTTC.

This clonotype turned up a few times. The genes are TRBV29-1 and TRBJ2-6; maybe TRBD2 (5 bases). Germline V gene sequence: CDR1 SQVTM, CDR2 ANQGSEA. The CDR3 runs 14 residues. With 6 bases removed from V and 3 bases from J, the gap between germline ends came to 12 bases. CDR3 in amino acids: CSVPTRCGANVLTF. Here the CDR3 DNA reads TGCAGCGTCCCCACTAGGTGTGGGGCCAACGTCCTGACTTTC.

This chain uses TRBV3-1 with TRBJ1-1; tentative D call: TRBD1 (5 bases). V was pared by 8 bases and J by 4 bases, with 23 bases between. Germline lookup yields CDR1 LGHDT and CDR2 YNNKEL (reference sequence). The CDR3 spans 16 residues. The CDR3 sequence is CASQPNGAHGGTEAFF. In DNA, the CDR3 is TGTGCCAGCCAACCGAACGGGGCCCATGGTGGCACTGAAGCTTTCTTT. The variable domain in full, with the rest retrieved from reference TRBV3-1 and TRBJ1-1, is DTAVSQTPKYLVTQMGNDKSIKCEQNLGHDTMYWYKQDSKKFLKIMFSYNNKELIINETVPNRFSPKSPDKAHLNLHINSLELGDSAVYFCASQPNGAHGGTEAFFGQGTRLTVV.

This clonotype came up once. The chain couples TRBV20-1 to TRBJ2-2; either TRBD1 or TRBD2 may supply D (5 bases each). Per germline, CDR1 DFQATT and CDR2 SNEGSKA (reference sequence). V lost 3 bases, J lost 5 bases, and 10 bases lay in between. The CDR3 length is 13 residues. CDR3 sequence reads: CSASQWGTGELFF. Here the CDR3 DNA reads TGCAGTGCTAGTCAGTGGGGGACCGGGGAGCTGTTTTTT.

V and J are TRBV4-3 and TRBJ2-5, with a possible D match to TRBD2 (5 bases). The CDR3 totals 15 residues. V was shortened by 0 bases and J by 4 bases, with 12 bases between the two germline ends. Germline CDR1 reads LGHNA; CDR2 reads YSLEER. Written as DNA, the CDR3 is TGCGCCAGCAGCCAAGACGAGGGCCCCAGAGAGACCCAGTACTTC. It is translated as CASSQDEGPRETQYF.

The count of this clonotype is one. An end of the junction does not agree with germline; a read error may underlie this. The rearrangement uses TRBV12-3 or TRBV12-4 and TRBJ1-2; D not resolved. There are 18 residues in the CDR3. The CDR3 region has the DNA TGTGCCATCAGTTTTCGACCGGACGGGCAACCCGCCGACTATGGCTACACCTTC. Protein product: CAISFRPDGQPADYGYTF.

This clonotype was picked up a small number of times. This rearrangement joins TRBV6-1 to TRBJ2-3, with 9 bases identical to TRBD2. The CDR3 loop spans 15 amino acids. The trim removed 4 bases at V and 3 bases at J, leaving 5 bases unmatched. Germline CDR1 and CDR2: MNHNS and SASEGT. The CDR3 here is CASSATGLATDTQYF. The CDR3 nucleotides are TGTGCCAGCAGTGCGACGGGACTAGCAACAGATACGCAGTATTTT.